Each of the 28 T cell receptor beta chains below was sequenced from the same sample in a study of multiple sclerosis patients with progressive multifocal leukoencephalopathy. Assay: immunoSEQ multiplex PCR; the TCRdb copy retains only in-frame clones and omits some. The sample has 25,000 to 35,000 clones; about 90% are singletons. The time point denotes: time of PML onset. The sequenced sample was PBMCs, obtained from a patient treated with natalizumab. These receptors were collected from a human donor with progressive multifocal leukoencephalopathy.

The V gene is TRBV4-3, the J gene TRBJ1-5, with no clear D. The V end was cut by 0 bases, the J end by 5 bases, with 14 bases between. The CDR3 has 16 residues. Germline lookup yields CDR1 LGHNA and CDR2 YSLEER. The DNA for the CDR3 is TGCGCCAGCAGCCAAGAGGCGACACGGGCCCATCAGCCCCAGCATTTT. Protein product: CASSQEATRAHQPQHF.

The V call is TRBV6-5, the J call TRBJ2-1; 7 bases are a match to TRBD1. Germline V gene lookup returns CDR1 MNHEY and CDR2 SVGAGI. The CDR3 contains 14 residues. V shed 2 bases and J 3 bases; nucleotides not matched to a gene: 1. CDR3 sequence: CASSYRDSYNEQFF. CDR3 in DNA: TGTGCCAGCAGTTACAGGGACAGCTACAATGAGCAGTTCTTC.

The J gene is TRBJ1-4, the V gene TRBV6-1; tentatively, D is TRBD1 (5 bases). Trimming removed 2 bases at V and 0 bases at J, with 19 bases between. The CDR3 is 19 amino acids. In germline, CDR1 is MNHNS, CDR2 SASEGT. This CDR3 reads CASSETDGQGSATNEKLFF. CDR3 DNA: TGTGCCAGCAGTGAAACGGACGGGCAGGGAAGTGCAACTAATGAAAAACTGTTTTTT.

The chain recombines TRBV9 with TRBJ1-2, with 10 bases lining up with TRBD1. Germline CDR1 is SGDLS and CDR2 is YYNGEE. V lost 4 bases and J lost 7; bases outside the gene matches: 4. The CDR3 runs 13 residues. The CDR3 DNA reads TGTGCCAGCAGCCCCCGGGACAGGGGTGGCTACACCTTC. It specifies CASSPRDRGGYTF.

This chain connects TRBV9 to TRBJ2-2; TRBD1 matches at 8 bases. Germline CDR1 SGDLS, CDR2 YYNGEE. V trimming: 3 bases; J trimming: 2 bases; junction bases outside the gene matches: 6. This CDR3 contains 16 residues. The CDR3 coding sequence is TGTGCCAGCAGCGCCTCGGGACAGGCTAACACCGGGGAGCTGTTTTTT. This sequence encodes CASSASGQANTGELFF.

V is TRBV7-2 and J is TRBJ2-2; the D gene is possibly TRBD1 (6 bases). Germline values: CDR1 SGHTA, CDR2 FQGNSA. With 6 bases removed from V and 6 bases from J, the gap between germline ends came to 11 bases. This CDR3 spans 13 amino acids. CDR3 region: CASRIRGAGELFF. CDR3 bases: TGTGCCAGCAGGATCAGGGGAGCCGGGGAGCTGTTTTTT.

The chain joins TRBV7-8 to TRBJ1-1; D is undetermined. Germline loops: CDR1 SGHVS, CDR2 FQNEAQ. V lost 2 bases to trimming and J lost 3 bases, with 22 bases between them. This CDR3 contains 18 residues. CDR3 sequence reads: CASSLPSRTLEVDTEAFF. CDR3 bases: TGTGCCAGCAGCTTACCATCGCGTACACTAGAAGTGGACACTGAAGCTTTCTTT.

This chain uses TRBV19 with TRBJ2-7, with D uncertain. Trimming stripped 5 bases from V and 2 bases from J, with 7 bases between. The CDR3 sequence is 12 residues long. Germline CDR1 reads LNHDA; CDR2 reads SQIVND (reference sequence). The CDR3 sequence: CASSGSAYEQYF. CDR3 coding DNA: TGTGCCAGTAGTGGTTCGGCCTACGAGCAGTACTTC.

The gene calls are TRBV9 and TRBJ2-7; D unclear. Deletions cut 3 bases from V and 3 bases from J, with 13 bases between. The CDR3 extends over 14 amino acids. The germline gives CDR1 SGDLS, CDR2 YYNGEE. The chain's CDR3 is CASSAGYPNYEQYF. CDR3 nucleotide sequence: TGTGCCAGCAGCGCTGGCTACCCAAACTACGAGCAGTACTTC.

The V and J genes are TRBV19 and TRBJ1-3; unclear D gene. Trimming stripped 5 bases from V and 0 bases from J, with 11 bases between. Germline CDR1 and CDR2: LNHDA and SQIVND (reference sequence). The CDR3 is 15 residues long. CDR3 coding DNA: TGTGCCAGTAGTCTGGGGTGCGGCTCTGGAAACACCATATATTTT. This encodes CASSLGCGSGNTIYF.

V usage is TRBV19 and J usage is TRBJ1-1; 8 bases line up with TRBD1. V dropped 4 bases and J dropped 0; count of bases not matched to a gene: 1. The V gene's germline CDR1 is LNHDA and CDR2 SQIVND (reference sequence). This CDR3 is built from 14 residues. This CDR3 reads CASSRDRLNTEAFF. The CDR3 DNA reads TGTGCCAGTAGTAGGGACAGGCTGAACACTGAAGCTTTCTTT.

The chain couples TRBV6-6 to TRBJ1-5; D gene uncertain. V shed 5 bases and J shed 4 bases, with 6 bases lying between them. Germline CDR1 is MNHNY and CDR2 is SVGAGI (reference sequence). CDR3 size: 12 residues. The CDR3 sequence is CASSARNQPQHF. CDR3 sequence (DNA): TGTGCCAGCAGTGCCAGGAATCAGCCCCAGCATTTT.

This clone was found a few times. J is TRBJ2-6 and V is TRBV4-2; maybe TRBD2 (5 bases). V shed 3 bases and J shed 3 bases, with 9 bases lying between them. The CDR3 consists of 15 residues. CDR1 is LGHNA and CDR2 is YNFKEQ in the germline V gene. The CDR3 DNA reads as TGTGCCAGCAGCCAGCTGAGGGATGGGGCCAACGTCCTGACTTTC. This translates into CASSQLRDGANVLTF.

The chain joins TRBV5-1 to TRBJ2-2; D uncertain. CDR3 size: 15 residues. With 3 bases removed from V and 3 bases from J, the gap between germline ends came to 12 bases. In germline, CDR1 is SGHRS, CDR2 YFSETQ. The CDR3 DNA sequence: TGCGCCAGCAGCTCCCGAACCTGGGACACCGGGGAGCTGTTTTTT. This gives the protein CASSSRTWDTGELFF.

The sample holds a few counts of this clone. The chain combines TRBV2 with TRBJ1-1; perhaps TRBD1 as D (5 bases). Between the trimmed V and J ends, which lost 6 bases and 3 bases, there was a span of 8 bases. Per the germline V gene, CDR1 is SNHLY and CDR2 is FYNNEI. CDR3 size: 12 residues. The CDR3 here is CASRKGDTEAFF. The CDR3 nucleotides are TGTGCCAGCAGAAAAGGGGACACTGAAGCTTTCTTT.

The rearrangement joins TRBV29-1 to TRBJ2-3; 10 nucleotides align to TRBD2. This CDR3 comprises 13 residues. Germline-derived CDR1 and CDR2 are SQVTM and ANQGSEA. After removal of 6 bases from V and 6 bases from J, the junction contained 6 bases not matched to a gene. The CDR3 DNA reads TGCAGCGTAACAGCGGGGGGGAGGGATACGCAGTATTTT. Residues: CSVTAGGRDTQYF.

The chain links TRBV11-2 to TRBJ1-3; the D gene is possibly TRBD1 (6 bases). Trimming cost V 3 bases and J 2 bases, with 14 bases left between them. Germline V CDR1 and CDR2: SGHAT, FQNNGV. The CDR3 is 16 amino acids. CDR3 loop: CASSLDSAGTGNTIYF. In DNA form, the CDR3 reads TGTGCCAGCAGCTTGGACAGCGCCGGAACTGGAAACACCATATATTTT.

The CDR3 reads CAWGQDSNQPQHF. CDR3 bases: TGTGCCTGGGGGCAGGATAGCAATCAGCCCCAGCATTTT. This chain joins TRBV30 and TRBJ1-5, with D uncertain. This CDR3 contains 13 residues. The germline V gene encodes CDR1 GTSNPN and CDR2 SVGIG (reference sequence). V shed 5 bases and J shed 0 bases, with 8 bases lying between them. The full variable domain, completed using reference TRBV30 and TRBJ1-5, is SQTIHQWPATLVQPVGSPLSLECTVEGTSNPNLYWYRQAAGRGLQLLFYSVGIGQISSEVPQNLSASRPQDRQFILSSKKLLLSDSGFYLCAWGQDSNQPQHFGDGTRLSIL.

V is TRBV27 and J is TRBJ2-3; no firm D call. The ends were cut back, 5 bases at V and 3 bases at J, with 15 bases in the middle. Germline CDR1 and CDR2: MNHEY and SMNVEV (reference sequence). The CDR3 totals 15 residues. The CDR3: CASSVRFLRTDTQYF. CDR3 coding DNA: TGTGCCAGCAGTGTCAGGTTCCTTCGGACAGATACGCAGTATTTT.

This rearrangement joins TRBV28 to TRBJ1-1; D may be TRBD1 (6 bases). This CDR3 has 15 amino acids. Trimming stripped 5 bases from V and 0 bases from J, with 13 bases between. Germline CDR1 is MDHEN and CDR2 is SYDVKM. The CDR3 region has the DNA TGTGCCAGCAGTCACCCGGACAGTTTGAACACTGAAGCTTTCTTT. This gives the protein CASSHPDSLNTEAFF.

The chain couples TRBV28 to TRBJ2-7; no reliable D call. The CDR3 length is 12 residues. The V gene's germline CDR1 is MDHEN and CDR2 SYDVKM. Trimming took 6 bases from V and 0 from J, leaving 6 bases between them. The CDR3 is CASSQSSYEQYF. The CDR3 nucleotides are TGTGCCAGCAGCCAGAGCTCCTACGAGCAGTACTTC.

The chain uses TRBV9 and TRBJ1-1, with D uncertain. This CDR3 comprises 14 residues. V lost 4 bases, J lost 1 base, and 11 bases lay in between. Per germline, CDR1 SGDLS and CDR2 YYNGEE. The CDR3 sequence is CASSSGWQNTEAFF. CDR3 DNA: TGTGCCAGCAGCTCGGGGTGGCAGAACACTGAAGCTTTCTTT.

The J gene is TRBJ2-3, the V gene TRBV7-9, with D possibly TRBD2 on 7 matching bases. Trimming left V 5 bases short and J 3 bases short, with 15 bases between. Per the germline V gene, CDR1 is SEHNR and CDR2 is FQNEAQ (reference sequence). This CDR3 is built from 15 residues. The CDR3 is CASSQSGGRTDTQYF. CDR3 DNA: TGTGCCAGCAGCCAATCCGGGGGGCGGACAGATACGCAGTATTTT.

A single count supports this clone. The rearrangement links TRBV2 to TRBJ1-1; D unresolved. V lost 9 bases to trimming and J lost 6 bases, with 11 bases between them. Germline-derived CDR1 and CDR2 are SNHLY and FYNNEI. The CDR3 is made up of 11 amino acids. In DNA form, the CDR3 reads TGTGCCAGTGAGTGGAGCGCTGAAGCTTTCTTT. It encodes CASEWSAEAFF.

V gene TRBV5-4 combines with J gene TRBJ2-1; D gene uncertain. Trimming pared 2 bases from V and 6 bases from J, leaving 12 bases between. Germline loops: CDR1 SGHNT, CDR2 YYREEE (reference sequence). The CDR3 is 14 amino acids. The chain's CDR3 is CASSFDSDANEQFF. The CDR3 nucleotides read TGTGCCAGCAGCTTCGATTCGGACGCCAATGAGCAGTTCTTC.

The CDR3 DNA reads as TGTGCCAGCAGTAGCCGGTGGAGGGCCCCTGGAGCTTTCTTT. It encodes CASSSRWRAPGAFF. The chain is built from TRBV6-1 and TRBJ1-1, with unresolved D. Germline CDR1 and CDR2: MNHNS and SASEGT. The CDR3 extends over 14 amino acids. V was trimmed by 5 bases and J by 10 bases, leaving 20 bases between them.

V is TRBV7-9 and J is TRBJ2-3, with a weak D call TRBD2 (6 bases). Germline CDR1 SEHNR, CDR2 FQNEAQ (reference sequence). V lost 0 bases and J 5 bases, leaving 12 bases between the germline ends. CDR3 length: 15 residues. In DNA, the CDR3 is TGTGCCAGCAGCTTAGCGGCGGGAAGGGGAGATACGCAGTATTTT. This gives the protein CASSLAAGRGDTQYF.

This chain links TRBV18 with TRBJ2-7, with 11 bases that match TRBD2. V shed 3 bases, J shed 4 bases, and the junction held 8 bases outside the gene matches. The CDR3 loop spans 16 amino acids. From germline, CDR1 is KGHSH and CDR2 LQKENI. CDR3 sequence (DNA): TGTGCCAGCTCACCCCCTCTAGCGGGAGGCGGATACGAGCAGTACTTC. The encoded protein is CASSPPLAGGGYEQYF.